One T cell receptor beta chain is described in this entry. CDR1 and CDR2 (germline): SGHNT, YENEEA. The J segment lost 0 bases and the V segment lost 3 bases, leaving 1 base of the junction unmatched. The CDR3 extends over 15 amino acids. The sample belongs to a study of graft-versus-host responses after intestinal transplantation. Processing released intraepithelial and lamina propria lymphocytes from the graft tissue. Data came from immunoSEQ multiplex PCR; TCRdb stores just in-frame clones and leaves some out. This sample carries about 63,000 clones, about nine tenths of them seen once, and the ten largest clones take more than 1.5%.

This chain joins TRBV11-3 and TRBJ2-1; 8 nucleotides match TRBD2. The input for sequencing was ileum tissue, taken less than 400 days after transplant. This TCR came from a human patient who received an intestinal transplant, so some T cells may come from the graft donor. DNA of the CDR3: TGTGCCAGCAGCTTCAGCGGGAGCTCCTACAATGAGCAGTTCTTC. It is translated as CASSFSGSSYNEQFF.